The next 28 T cell receptor beta chains were all read from a single sample in a study of T cell changes during pregnancy in multiple sclerosis. Method: immunoSEQ multiplex PCR; TCRdb's copy keeps in-frame clones and lacks some. The profile covers 950 to 1,300 clones, with less than 85% appearing a single time and approximately 51% taken by the ten largest. Sequencing input: CD4+ T cells from PBMCs (not recorded whether the cells were cultured). These TCRs come from a female patient with multiple sclerosis, enrolled in a pregnancy study. Some clones in this sample may be carry-over from other donors' samples.

The rearrangement links TRBV2 to TRBJ1-2; 10 bases agree with TRBD1. CDR1 and CDR2 (germline): SNHLY, FYNNEI. V gave up 9 bases and J gave up 6 bases; unmatched junction bases: 7. The length of the CDR3 is 13 residues. CDR3 protein: CARTGTGVDGYTF. DNA for the CDR3: TGTGCCAGAACCGGGACAGGGGTTGATGGCTACACCTTC.

V and J are TRBV10-3 and TRBJ2-7; D is possibly TRBD1 or TRBD2 (5 bases each). Trimming took 6 bases from V and 2 from J, leaving 26 bases between them. The V gene's germline CDR1 is ENHRY and CDR2 SYGVKD. The CDR3 loop spans 18 amino acids. The DNA for the CDR3 is TGTGCCATCAGCCCTCAGCCGGGACCCCCTTCTGTTCCCTACGAGCAGTACTTC. Translated, it gives CAISPQPGPPSVPYEQYF.

This chain links TRBV27 with TRBJ1-1; TRBD1 might be the D (5 bases). The germline V gene encodes CDR1 MNHEY and CDR2 SMNVEV (reference sequence). V gave up 4 bases and J gave up 1 base, with 13 bases separating them. The CDR3 sequence is 15 residues long. CDR3 protein: CASSWALTANTEAFF. The CDR3 region has the DNA TGTGCCAGCAGTTGGGCCCTGACAGCGAACACTGAAGCTTTCTTT.

This chain links TRBV19 with TRBJ1-1; no firm D call. V shed 1 base and J shed 0 bases, with 3 bases lying between them. The CDR3 runs to 13 residues. In germline, CDR1 is LNHDA, CDR2 SQIVND (reference sequence). The CDR3 loop is CASSIGVNTEAFF. As DNA, the CDR3 is TGTGCCAGTAGTATAGGCGTGAACACTGAAGCTTTCTTT.

This clone was seen more than once but under ten times. J is TRBJ2-5 and V is TRBV28; TRBD1 or TRBD2 may be the D gene (7 bases each). The CDR3 sequence is 13 residues long. The V and J ends lost 8 bases and 3 bases respectively, with 13 bases between them. Germline V gene sequence: CDR1 MDHEN, CDR2 SYDVKM. The CDR3 sequence: CASRRGGEETQYF. The CDR3 DNA reads TGTGCCAGCCGCAGGGGGGGGGAAGAGACCCAGTACTTC.

V and J are TRBV19 and TRBJ2-1; a weak D match, TRBD2 (5 bases). Germline V gene lookup returns CDR1 LNHDA and CDR2 SQIVND (reference sequence). The CDR3 extends over 12 amino acids. Trimming cost V 7 bases and J 6 bases, with 10 bases left between them. DNA for the CDR3: TGTGCCAGTACCGCAACTAGCAATGAGCAGTTCTTC. Protein product: CASTATSNEQFF.

Note on this clone: One end of the junction does not line up with germline, which may come from a read error. The CDR3 sequence is CASSYRAGNQPQHF. CDR3 DNA: TGTGCCAGCAGTTACAGGGCGGGCAATCAGCCCCAGCATTTT. The chain uses TRBV10-3 and TRBJ1-5; D possibly corresponds to TRBD1 (6 bases). The V gene's germline CDR1 is ENHRY and CDR2 SYGVKD. This CDR3 is built from 14 residues.

The CDR3 is CASSYGTLTPDTQYF. In nucleotides, the CDR3 is TGTGCCAGCAGTTACGGGACTCTTACACCAGATACGCAGTATTTT. V and J are TRBV6-5 and TRBJ2-3, with a tentative D call TRBD2 (6 bases). The CDR3 spans 15 residues. Deletions cut 2 bases from V and 4 bases from J, with 13 bases between. Germline V gene sequence: CDR1 MNHEY, CDR2 SVGAGI.

The rearrangement joins TRBV13 to TRBJ2-4; 11 bases are a match to TRBD2. This CDR3 has 14 amino acids. The germline CDR1 and CDR2 sequences are PRHDT and FYEKMQ (reference sequence). Trimming at V came to 5 bases and at J to 9 bases, leaving 6 bases not matched to a gene. CDR3 amino acids: CASSTSGSGSIQYF. In DNA, the CDR3 is TGTGCCAGCAGCACTAGCGGGAGCGGCAGCATTCAGTACTTC.

As concerns this clone: The junction shows a germline mismatch at one end, possibly a read error. CDR3 nucleotides: TGTGCTAGCAGCCTGGGTGGACAGAGCCAAGAGACCCAGTACTTC. Residues: CASSLGGQSQETQYF. The chain links TRBV7-7 to TRBJ2-5; tentatively, D is TRBD1 (6 bases). This CDR3 comprises 15 residues. The germline V gene encodes CDR1 SSHAT and CDR2 FNYEAQ (reference sequence).

The V and J genes are TRBV2 and TRBJ1-2; D not certain. There are 13 residues in the CDR3. Germline V gene data show CDR1 as SNHLY and CDR2 as FYNNEI. Trimming stripped 6 bases from V and 7 bases from J, with 15 bases between. CDR3 DNA: TGTGCCAGCAGACAGTCAACAGTCGCTGGCTACACCTTC. Amino acids: CASRQSTVAGYTF.

The chain combines TRBV11-3 with TRBJ2-1; 7 bases match TRBD2. V trimming: 3 bases; J trimming: 9 bases; junction bases outside the gene matches: 11. The germline CDR1 and CDR2 sequences are SGHNT and YENEEA. The CDR3 loop spans 15 amino acids. CDR3 amino acids: CASSLGGDPRGEQFF. The CDR3 DNA follows: TGTGCCAGCAGCTTGGGGGGGGACCCGAGGGGTGAGCAGTTCTTC.

The rearrangement joins TRBV28 to TRBJ1-5, with no clear D. This CDR3 region has 12 residues. Trimming removed 3 bases at V and 6 bases at J, with 6 bases between. In germline, CDR1 is MDHEN, CDR2 SYDVKM. The CDR3 nucleotides read TGTGCCAGCAGTTTGTCTGGTCAGCCCCAGCATTTT. Protein sequence: CASSLSGQPQHF.

V gene TRBV2 combines with J gene TRBJ1-5, with 7 bases fitting TRBD1. In germline, CDR1 is SNHLY, CDR2 FYNNEI. The CDR3 has 14 residues. Unmatched junction bases numbered 4, after V lost 3 bases and J lost 5 bases. CDR3 DNA sequence: TGTGCCAGCAGTGATAGGACAGGACATCAGCCCCAGCATTTT. Residues: CASSDRTGHQPQHF.

Within the sample, this clone is hyperexpanded. The chain uses TRBV4-1 and TRBJ2-3, with 7 bases that match TRBD1. This CDR3 has 16 amino acids. Germline CDR1 and CDR2: MGHRA and YSYEKL. After removal of 2 bases from V and 1 base from J, the junction contained 6 bases not matched to a gene. CDR3 in amino acids: CASSQTGAARTDTQYF. For the CDR3, the DNA is TGCGCCAGCAGCCAAACAGGGGCAGCTCGCACAGATACGCAGTATTTT.

This clone is a singleton in its sample. The rearrangement links TRBV5-1 to TRBJ2-3; a possible D gene is TRBD2 (6 bases). The CDR3 is made up of 13 amino acids. Germline CDR1 reads SGHRS; CDR2 reads YFSETQ. V shed 7 bases and J shed 1 base, with 10 bases lying between them. CDR3 sequence (DNA): TGCGCCAGCGGGGAGCGGGGCACAGATACGCAGTATTTT. This sequence encodes CASGERGTDTQYF.

The J gene is TRBJ1-2, the V gene TRBV18; perhaps TRBD1 as D (6 bases). The CDR3 is made up of 14 amino acids. In germline, CDR1 is KGHSH, CDR2 LQKENI. V dropped 2 bases and J dropped 3 bases, with 10 bases sitting between them. The CDR3 loop is CASSPGRGHYGYTF. The CDR3 bases are TGTGCCAGCTCACCAGGCAGGGGACACTATGGCTACACCTTC. Variable domain in full (rest from reference TRBV18 and TRBJ1-2): NAGVMQNPRHLVRRRGQEARLRCSPMKGHSHVYWYRQLPEEGLKFMVYLQKENIIDESGMPKERFSAEFPKEGPSILRIQQVVRGDSAAYFCASSPGRGHYGYTFGSGTRLTVV.

This clone was seen only once. V is TRBV4-3 and J is TRBJ2-7; 10 bases agree with TRBD2. CDR3 length equals 16 residues. CDR1 and CDR2 (germline): LGHNA, YSLEER. J was trimmed by 3 bases and V by 2 bases; bases with no gene match: 7. The chain's CDR3 is CASSQWLAGDRYEQYF. CDR3 sequence (DNA): TGCGCCAGCAGCCAATGGCTAGCGGGAGATCGCTACGAGCAGTACTTC.

The chain links TRBV7-2 to TRBJ1-1; D call uncertain. The V gene's germline CDR1 is SGHTA and CDR2 FQGNSA. CDR3 length: 15 amino acids. V lost 5 bases and J 5 bases, leaving 18 bases between the germline ends. This CDR3 is CASSPARRGNTEAFF. CDR3 coding DNA: TGTGCCAGCAGCCCCGCCCGCCGAGGGAATACTGAAGCTTTCTTT.

This clone has just a few counts. The rearrangement joins TRBV19 to TRBJ1-1, with D possibly matching TRBD1 (5 bases). Germline CDR1 LNHDA, CDR2 SQIVND (reference sequence). This CDR3 contains 15 residues. Trimming took off 4 bases at V and 5 bases at J, with 17 bases between the two ends. CDR3 loop: CASSTPEGRETEAFF. The CDR3 DNA follows: TGTGCCAGTAGTACCCCCGAGGGGCGCGAGACTGAAGCTTTCTTT.

The genes are TRBV5-4 and TRBJ1-1; D call uncertain. The CDR3 consists of 12 residues. Germline V gives CDR1 SGHNT, CDR2 YYREEE (reference sequence). V lost 4 bases to trimming and J lost 4 bases, with 8 bases between them. The CDR3 DNA sequence: TGTGCCAGCAGCCGATTTAGCACTGAAGCTTTCTTT. This sequence encodes CASSRFSTEAFF.

The V and J genes are TRBV28 and TRBJ1-6, with D hard to call. Trimming took off 6 bases at V and 5 bases at J, with 5 bases between the two ends. The CDR3 loop spans 12 amino acids. The germline V gene encodes CDR1 MDHEN and CDR2 SYDVKM. This CDR3 is CASSRNNSPLHF. The CDR3 nucleotides read TGTGCCAGCAGCCGGAATAATTCACCCCTCCACTTT.

This clone has just a few counts. The V and J genes are TRBV25-1 and TRBJ1-4; tentative D call: TRBD1 (5 bases). The V end lost 3 bases, the J end lost 3 bases, and 8 bases lay between the germline ends. The germline V gene encodes CDR1 MGHDK and CDR2 SYGVNS. The CDR3 runs to 14 residues. CDR3 bases: TGTGCCAGCAGTGAGCAGGGTTCTAATGAAAAACTGTTTTTT. It yields the protein CASSEQGSNEKLFF.

The V call is TRBV7-6, the J call TRBJ2-2; D might be TRBD2 (6 bases). The germline V and J ends were trimmed by 2 bases and 4 bases, with 20 bases remaining between them. The CDR3 is made up of 18 amino acids. Germline V CDR1 and CDR2: SGHVS, FNYEAQ. CDR3 sequence reads: CASSLRASGERRTGELFF. In DNA, the CDR3 is TGTGCCAGCAGCTTACGGGCATCGGGGGAGCGGCGCACCGGGGAGCTGTTTTTT.

The chain links TRBV5-1 to TRBJ2-1; perhaps TRBD1 as D (7 bases). The germline V gene has CDR1 SGHRS and CDR2 YFSETQ. Trimming cost V 5 bases and J 5 bases, with 14 bases left between them. The length of the CDR3 is 14 residues. This chain's CDR3 is CASRDYRGDNEQFF. In DNA form, the CDR3 reads TGCGCCAGCAGGGACTACAGGGGCGACAATGAGCAGTTCTTC. Supplemented by reference TRBV5-1 and TRBJ2-1, the full variable domain reads KAGVTQTPRYLIKTRGQQVTLSCSPISGHRSVSWYQQTPGQGLQFLFEYFSETQRNKGNFPGRFSGRQFSNSRSEMNVSTLELGDSALYLCASRDYRGDNEQFFGPGTRLTVL.

This clone was observed a few times. The V gene is TRBV5-1, the J gene TRBJ1-1; 7 nucleotides agree with TRBD1. The CDR3 sequence is 17 residues long. The germline V gene has CDR1 SGHRS and CDR2 YFSETQ. The junction had 14 bases not matched to a gene; V was cut back by 2 bases and J by 4 bases. CDR3 residues: CASSFPTATGSSTEAFF. The CDR3 DNA sequence: TGCGCCAGCAGCTTCCCCACCGCGACAGGGTCGAGCACTGAAGCTTTCTTT.

The chain combines TRBV9 with TRBJ1-6; D is unresolved. V lost 5 bases and J lost 6, with 9 bases in between. The CDR3 extends over 13 amino acids. CDR1 and CDR2 (germline): SGDLS, YYNGEE. Here the CDR3 reads CASSPGPNSPLHF. Here the CDR3 DNA reads TGTGCCAGCAGTCCGGGTCCTAATTCACCCCTCCACTTT. The variable domain in full, completed from reference TRBV9 and TRBJ1-6, reads DSGVTQTPKHLITATGQRVTLRCSPRSGDLSVYWYQQSLDQGLQFLIQYYNGEERAKGNILERFSAQQFPDLHSELNLSSLELGDSALYFCASSPGPNSPLHFGNGTRLTVT.

The chain joins TRBV5-5 to TRBJ2-1, with 9 bases lining up with TRBD2. Germline CDR1 SGHKS, CDR2 YYEKEE (reference sequence). V lost 1 base to trimming and J lost 1 base; unmatched junction nucleotides: 0. This CDR3 contains 15 residues. CDR3 DNA: TGTGCCAGCAGCTTGACTAGCGGGTCCTACAATGAGCAGTTCTTC. This encodes CASSLTSGSYNEQFF. The full variable domain, rest sourced from reference TRBV5-5 and TRBJ2-1, is DAGVTQSPTHLIKTRGQQVTLRCSPISGHKSVSWYQQVLGQGPQFIFQYYEKEERGRGNFPDRFSARQFPNYSSELNVNALLLGDSALYLCASSLTSGSYNEQFFGPGTRLTVL.